One sample yielded the 23 T cell receptor beta chains listed below, sequenced in a study of regulatory T cells in long-lasting Graves disease. Construction of the TCR beta libraries employed iRepertoire HTBI primers in conjunction with Arm-PCR of CDR3 regions. TCRdb called the multiplex PCR reads again in MiXCR, with one record for every CDR3 protein. The sample carries 350,000 to 500,000 distinct CDR3 sequences, around 17% recorded once. Sample time point: newly diagnosed GD, antithyroid drugs for less than 3 months. PBMC RNA was the source of the TCR library. These same records also appear under a second study, on T cells in Graves' hyperthyroidism and ophthalmopathy.

The input for sequencing was peripheral blood mononuclear cells (PBMCs), taken at new diagnosis, from a patient treated with antithyroid drugs. The source is a woman aged 18-30 years with Graves disease.

In its sample, this clonotype was seen a few times. The V and J genes are TRBV6-1 and TRBJ2-7; D is possibly TRBD2 (6 bases). The CDR3 is 14 residues long. Germline V gives CDR1 MNHNS, CDR2 SASEGT. The germline V and J ends were trimmed by 6 bases and 2 bases, with 14 bases remaining between them. This CDR3 reads CASSRGVGTYEQYF. As DNA, the CDR3 is TGTGCCAGCAGCCGCGGGGTGGGTACCTACGAGCAGTACTTC.

The rearrangement links TRBV28 to TRBJ2-2, with D possibly TRBD2 on 7 matching bases. The V and J ends lost 7 bases and 6 bases respectively, with 15 bases between them. The germline CDR1 and CDR2 sequences are MDHEN and SYDVKM. CDR3 size: 14 residues. The CDR3 DNA reads as TGTGCCAGCATCCGGGGGGCCTGGGCCGGGGAGCTGTTTTTT. Translated: CASIRGAWAGELFF.

The chain links TRBV2 to TRBJ2-1, with D hard to call. Germline V gene lookup returns CDR1 SNHLY and CDR2 FYNNEI. Trimming removed 6 bases from V and 0 bases from J, with 15 bases in between. There are 16 residues in the CDR3. CDR3 sequence: CASRLQFLSSYNEQFF. DNA for the CDR3: TGTGCCAGCAGACTACAGTTCCTAAGCTCCTACAATGAGCAGTTCTTC.

This clonotype was seen at least ten times. This chain links TRBV9 with TRBJ2-7, with a weak D call TRBD2 (5 bases). Trimming removed 0 bases at V and 2 bases at J, with 12 bases between. This CDR3 has 15 residues. Looked up from germline, CDR1 is SGDLS and CDR2 is YYNGEE. The CDR3 is CASSVDPSRTYEQYF. The CDR3, as DNA: TGTGCCAGCAGCGTAGATCCTAGCCGGACCTACGAGCAGTACTTC.

This clonotype occurred many times. This chain links TRBV12-3 or TRBV12-4 with TRBJ1-6; D unresolved. The CDR3 runs 13 residues. Trimming removed 2 bases at V and 8 bases at J, with 7 bases between. The CDR3 nucleotides read TGTGCCAGCAGTTTAAACGGGGATTCACCCCTCCACTTT. Its translation is CASSLNGDSPLHF.

There are many counts of this clonotype. The genes are TRBV7-9 and TRBJ2-7; maybe TRBD1 (6 bases). CDR3 size: 12 residues. The germline V and J ends were trimmed by 6 bases and 3 bases, with 9 bases remaining between them. Germline-derived CDR1 and CDR2 are SEHNR and FQNEAQ (reference sequence). CDR3 nucleotide sequence: TGTGCCAGCAGTAGGACAGACTACGAGCAGTACTTC. Translated, it gives CASSRTDYEQYF.

With respect to this clonotype: A much more abundant neighbour one base away suggests this may be a read error. This chain uses TRBV6-5 with TRBJ2-1; D is unclear. CDR1 is MNHEY, CDR2 SVGAGI, per germline. Trimming took off 0 bases at V and 8 bases at J, with 11 bases between the two ends. The CDR3 consists of 14 residues. Written as DNA, the CDR3 is TGTGCCAGCAGTTACTCGCGGAGTTACGATGAGCAGTTCTTC. Encoded protein: CASSYSRSYDEQFF.

Ten or more counts support this clonotype. The V and J genes are TRBV6-1 and TRBJ2-3; TRBD1 might be the D (5 bases). Trimming cost V 6 bases and J 10 bases, with 17 bases left between them. The CDR3 is 13 amino acids. Germline V lookup: CDR1 MNHNS, CDR2 SASEGT. CDR3 DNA sequence: TGTGCCAGCAGCGAACCACCAGGGTGGTCGCAGTATTTT. Residues: CASSEPPGWSQYF.

This clonotype was observed at least ten times. The CDR3 DNA reads as TGTGCCACCAGTGATTTGATAGGGACTAGCGGGCGCACTAATGAGCAGTTCTTC. Protein sequence: CATSDLIGTSGRTNEQFF. J is TRBJ2-1 and V is TRBV24-1, with 12 bases lining up with TRBD2. The germline CDR1 and CDR2 sequences are KGHDR and SFDVKD. V gave up 0 bases and J gave up 7 bases; unmatched junction bases: 9. The CDR3 is made up of 18 amino acids.

This clonotype was found a few times. The chain carries TRBV3-1 and TRBJ2-7; a possible D gene is TRBD1 (6 bases). The germline V gene has CDR1 LGHDT and CDR2 YNNKEL (reference sequence). Trimming shortened V by 1 base and J by 3 bases, and 13 bases separated the two germline ends. CDR3 length: 15 residues. The CDR3, as DNA: TGTGCCAGCAGCCAAGGTGAGGCCAGGGGCTACGAGCAGTACTTC. It translates to CASSQGEARGYEQYF.

This clonotype was detected many times. J is TRBJ2-1 and V is TRBV29-1; 7 nucleotides line up with TRBD2. With 6 bases clipped from V and 10 bases from J, the junction kept 9 bases outside the gene matches. This CDR3 has 12 residues. Germline V gene sequence: CDR1 SQVTM, CDR2 ANQGSEA. This CDR3 is CSVVAGPKEQFF. CDR3 coding DNA: TGCAGCGTCGTAGCGGGTCCCAAAGAGCAGTTCTTC.

The chain couples TRBV15 to TRBJ2-3; a possible D gene is TRBD2 (6 bases). V lost 8 bases and J 1 base, leaving 7 bases between the germline ends. The CDR3 runs 12 residues. The germline V gene has CDR1 LNHNV and CDR2 YYDKDF (reference sequence). The CDR3 coding sequence is TGTGCCACCTCGGGGGGCACAGATACGCAGTATTTT. It is translated as CATSGGTDTQYF.

Many counts were recorded for this clonotype. This rearrangement joins TRBV28 to TRBJ2-1; D possibly corresponds to TRBD1 (5 bases). The germline V gene has CDR1 MDHEN and CDR2 SYDVKM. The V and J ends lost 6 bases and 6 bases respectively, with 12 bases between them. The CDR3 has 13 residues. The CDR3 DNA reads TGTGCCAGCAGATTAGTCAGGGTCAATGAGCAGTTCTTC. Translation gives CASRLVRVNEQFF.

This clonotype was observed many times. The chain links TRBV28 to TRBJ2-1, with D hard to call. CDR1 is MDHEN, CDR2 SYDVKM, per germline. Trimming removed 4 bases at V and 10 bases at J, with 17 bases between. The CDR3 totals 14 residues. The CDR3 region has the DNA TGTGCCAGCAGTTCATACCCCTTAGGCGAAGAGCAGTTCTTC. Protein: CASSSYPLGEEQFF.

This clonotype has only a few counts. In nucleotides, the CDR3 is TGTGCCAGCAGTGAACCGACAGGGACTACCTACGAGCAGTACTTC. Its translation is CASSEPTGTTYEQYF. The chain carries TRBV25-1 and TRBJ2-7, with D perhaps being TRBD1 or TRBD2 (7 bases each). Germline lookup yields CDR1 MGHDK and CDR2 SYGVNS. Deletions cut 2 bases from V and 2 bases from J, with 13 bases between. The CDR3 runs to 15 residues.

This chain connects TRBV12-3 or TRBV12-4 to TRBJ2-2, with a weak D call TRBD2 (5 bases). V was trimmed by 7 bases and J by 5 bases, leaving 11 bases between them. The CDR3 loop spans 13 amino acids. The CDR3 spells CASIVTGTGELFF. In nucleotides, the CDR3 is TGTGCCAGCATCGTAACGGGAACCGGGGAGCTGTTTTTT.

This clonotype was observed many times. The rearrangement links TRBV7-2 to TRBJ2-7; D might be TRBD1 or TRBD2, each matching 5 bases. V lost 6 bases and J 6 bases, leaving 15 bases between the germline ends. CDR3 length equals 13 residues. The V gene's germline CDR1 is SGHTA and CDR2 FQGNSA. The CDR3 region has the DNA TGTGCCAGCAGGACCTCCGGGGCAGGCGAGCAGTACTTC. It is translated as CASRTSGAGEQYF.

The chain joins TRBV11-2 to TRBJ1-6, with D hard to call. Germline V gives CDR1 SGHAT, CDR2 FQNNGV. V lost 1 base to trimming and J lost 3 bases, with 7 bases between them. This CDR3 contains 15 residues. For the CDR3, the DNA is TGTGCCAGCAGCTTAGGGAGCCTCTATAATTCACCCCTCCACTTT. Protein: CASSLGSLYNSPLHF.

At least ten counts were recorded for this clonotype. The rearrangement links TRBV28 to TRBJ1-5, with 10 bases fitting TRBD1. Germline V lookup: CDR1 MDHEN, CDR2 SYDVKM. The CDR3 is made up of 18 amino acids. The V segment lost 2 bases and the J segment 4 bases; nucleotides outside the gene matches: 11. The CDR3 coding sequence is TGTGCCAGCAGTTTAGATTCCCGGGACAGGGGTAAGAATCAGCCCCAGCATTTT. Translating gives CASSLDSRDRGKNQPQHF.

This clonotype was seen many times. The DNA for the CDR3 is TGCAGTGCTAGAGAGACACGAGGAGGGCCAGATACGCAGTATTTT. Protein: CSARETRGGPDTQYF. This chain links TRBV20-1 with TRBJ2-3; TRBD2 might be the D (6 bases). The length of the CDR3 is 15 residues. Trimming left V 0 bases short and J 4 bases short, with 14 bases between. CDR1 is DFQATT, CDR2 SNEGSKA, per germline (reference sequence).

This sequence joins TRBV5-4 and TRBJ2-2; D may be TRBD1 or TRBD2 (6 bases each). The CDR3 runs 15 residues. Trimming removed 5 bases from V and 4 bases from J, with 15 bases in between. Germline loops: CDR1 SGHNT, CDR2 YYREEE (reference sequence). This CDR3 is CASSGSGAGTGELFF. CDR3 in DNA: TGTGCCAGCAGTGGATCGGGGGCGGGCACCGGGGAGCTGTTTTTT.

In this sample, this clonotype turned up many times. V gene TRBV27 combines with J gene TRBJ2-6, with D uncertain. Germline assignment: CDR1 MNHEY and CDR2 SMNVEV (reference sequence). CDR3 length equals 13 residues. V lost 7 bases to trimming and J lost 0 bases, with 4 bases between them. CDR3 coding DNA: TGTGCCAGCACAAGCTCTGGGGCCAACGTCCTGACTTTC. Translating gives CASTSSGANVLTF.

On this clonotype: The CDR3 ends on some other residue instead of the conserved phenylalanine or tryptophan, so this is likely a read error. V gene TRBV30 combines with J gene TRBJ2-5, with D unclear. This CDR3 is built from 12 residues. V dropped 5 bases and J dropped 0 bases, with 7 bases sitting between them. Germline CDR1 and CDR2: GTSNPN and SVGIG (reference sequence). CDR3 sequence reads: CAWQGHQETQYL. CDR3 DNA: TGTGCCTGGCAAGGACACCAAGAGACCCAGTACCTC.